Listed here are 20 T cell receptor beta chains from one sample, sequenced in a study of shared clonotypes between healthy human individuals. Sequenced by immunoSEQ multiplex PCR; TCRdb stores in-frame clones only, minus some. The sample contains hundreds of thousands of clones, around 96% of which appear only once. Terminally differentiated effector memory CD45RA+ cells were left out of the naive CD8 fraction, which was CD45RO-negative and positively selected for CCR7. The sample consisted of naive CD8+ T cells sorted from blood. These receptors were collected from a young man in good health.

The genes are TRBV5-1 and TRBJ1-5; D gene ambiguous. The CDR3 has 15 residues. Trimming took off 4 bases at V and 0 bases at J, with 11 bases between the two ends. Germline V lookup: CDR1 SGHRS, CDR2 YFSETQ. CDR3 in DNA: TGCGCCAGCAGCATGGACGGAAATAGCAATCAGCCCCAGCATTTT. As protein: CASSMDGNSNQPQHF.

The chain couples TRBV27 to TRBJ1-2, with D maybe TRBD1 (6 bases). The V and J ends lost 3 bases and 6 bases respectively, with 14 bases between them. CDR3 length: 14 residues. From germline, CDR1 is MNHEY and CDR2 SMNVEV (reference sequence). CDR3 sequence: CASSLIQGLDGYTF. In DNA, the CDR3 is TGTGCCAGCAGTTTGATACAGGGTTTGGATGGCTACACCTTC.

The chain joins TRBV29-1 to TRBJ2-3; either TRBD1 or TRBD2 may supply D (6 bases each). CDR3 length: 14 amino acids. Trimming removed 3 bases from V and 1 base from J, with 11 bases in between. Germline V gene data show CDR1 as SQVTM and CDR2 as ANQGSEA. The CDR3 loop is CSVDGGPGTDTQYF. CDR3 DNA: TGCAGCGTTGACGGGGGCCCTGGCACAGATACGCAGTATTTT.

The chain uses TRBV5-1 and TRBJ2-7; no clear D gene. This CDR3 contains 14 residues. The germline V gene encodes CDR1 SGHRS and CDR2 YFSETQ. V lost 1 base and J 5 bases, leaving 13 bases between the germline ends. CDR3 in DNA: TGCGCCAGCAGCTTGACCGGGCGGAAGCACGAGCAGTACTTC. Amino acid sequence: CASSLTGRKHEQYF.

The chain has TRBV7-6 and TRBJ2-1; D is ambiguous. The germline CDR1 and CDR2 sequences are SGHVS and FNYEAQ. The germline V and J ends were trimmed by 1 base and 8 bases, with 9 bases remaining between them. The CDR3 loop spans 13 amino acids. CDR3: CASSLVRWDEQFF. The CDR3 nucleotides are TGTGCCAGCAGCTTAGTTAGGTGGGATGAGCAGTTCTTC.

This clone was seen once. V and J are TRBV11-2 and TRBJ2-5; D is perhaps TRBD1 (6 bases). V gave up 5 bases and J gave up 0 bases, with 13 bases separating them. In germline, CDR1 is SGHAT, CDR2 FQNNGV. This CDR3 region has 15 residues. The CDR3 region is CASSILTGNQETQYF. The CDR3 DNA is TGTGCCAGCAGCATCCTGACAGGAAACCAAGAGACCCAGTACTTC.

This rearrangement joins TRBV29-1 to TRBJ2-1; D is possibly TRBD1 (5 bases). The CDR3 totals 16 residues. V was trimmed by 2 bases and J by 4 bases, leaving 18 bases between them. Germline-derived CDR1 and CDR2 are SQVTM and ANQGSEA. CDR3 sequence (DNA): TGCAGCGTTGAAATCCCCAGCCTCAGGGATTACAATGAGCAGTTCTTC. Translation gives CSVEIPSLRDYNEQFF.

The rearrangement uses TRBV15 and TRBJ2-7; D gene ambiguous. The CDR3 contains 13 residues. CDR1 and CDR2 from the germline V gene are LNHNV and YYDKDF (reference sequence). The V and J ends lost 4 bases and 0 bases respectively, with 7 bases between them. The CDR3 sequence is CATSTESSYEQYF. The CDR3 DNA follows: TGTGCCACCAGCACAGAGAGCTCCTACGAGCAGTACTTC.

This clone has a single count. CDR3: CASSFSGRGVDTQYF. The CDR3 DNA is TGTGCCAGCAGCTTTAGCGGGAGGGGAGTGGATACGCAGTATTTT. The chain joins TRBV7-9 to TRBJ2-3; 11 positions agree with TRBD2. J lost 6 bases, V lost 3 bases, and 5 bases had no gene match. The germline V gene has CDR1 SEHNR and CDR2 FQNEAQ (reference sequence). This CDR3 has 15 residues.

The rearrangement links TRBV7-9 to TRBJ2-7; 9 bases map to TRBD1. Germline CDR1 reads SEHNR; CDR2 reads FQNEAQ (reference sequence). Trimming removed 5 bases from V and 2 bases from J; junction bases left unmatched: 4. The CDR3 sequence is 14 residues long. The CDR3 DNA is TGTGCCAGCAGCGGGACAGGGAGAACCTACGAGCAGTACTTC. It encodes CASSGTGRTYEQYF.

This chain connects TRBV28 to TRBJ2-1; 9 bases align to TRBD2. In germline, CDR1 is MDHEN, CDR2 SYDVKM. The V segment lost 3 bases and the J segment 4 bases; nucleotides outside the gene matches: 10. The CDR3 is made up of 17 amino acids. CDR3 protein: CASSFPPAGGYYNEQFF. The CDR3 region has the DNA TGTGCCAGCAGTTTCCCCCCAGCGGGAGGTTATTACAATGAGCAGTTCTTC. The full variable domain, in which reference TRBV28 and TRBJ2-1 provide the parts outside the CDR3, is DVKVTQSSRYLVKRTGEKVFLECVQDMDHENMFWYRQDPGLGLRLIYFSYDVKMKEKGDIPEGYSVSREKKERFSLILESASTNQTSMYLCASSFPPAGGYYNEQFFGPGTRLTVL.

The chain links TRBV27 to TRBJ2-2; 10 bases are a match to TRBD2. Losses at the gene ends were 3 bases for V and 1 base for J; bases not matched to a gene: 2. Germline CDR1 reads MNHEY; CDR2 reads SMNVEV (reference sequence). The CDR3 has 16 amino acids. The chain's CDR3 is CASSLVAGGNTGELFF. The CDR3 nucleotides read TGTGCCAGCAGTTTGGTAGCGGGAGGGAACACCGGGGAGCTGTTTTTT.

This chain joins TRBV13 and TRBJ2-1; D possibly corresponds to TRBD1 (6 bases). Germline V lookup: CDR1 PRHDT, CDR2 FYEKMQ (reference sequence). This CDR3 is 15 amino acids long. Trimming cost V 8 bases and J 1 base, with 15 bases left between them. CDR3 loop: CASQQQGFSYNEQFF. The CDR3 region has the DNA TGTGCCAGCCAACAACAGGGTTTTTCCTACAATGAGCAGTTCTTC.

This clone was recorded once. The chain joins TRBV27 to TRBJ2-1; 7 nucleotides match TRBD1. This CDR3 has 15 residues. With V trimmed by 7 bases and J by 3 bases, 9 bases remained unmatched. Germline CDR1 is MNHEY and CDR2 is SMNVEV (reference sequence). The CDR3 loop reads CASTFRDSLYNEQFF. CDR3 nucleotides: TGTGCCAGCACCTTCCGGGACAGCCTCTACAATGAGCAGTTCTTC.

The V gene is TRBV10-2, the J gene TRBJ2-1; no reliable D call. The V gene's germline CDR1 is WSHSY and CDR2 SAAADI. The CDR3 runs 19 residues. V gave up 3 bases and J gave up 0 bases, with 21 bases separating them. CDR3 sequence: CASSDLPYRRSSSYNEQFF. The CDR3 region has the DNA TGCGCCAGCAGTGATCTCCCCTATAGGCGGTCCAGCTCCTACAATGAGCAGTTCTTC.

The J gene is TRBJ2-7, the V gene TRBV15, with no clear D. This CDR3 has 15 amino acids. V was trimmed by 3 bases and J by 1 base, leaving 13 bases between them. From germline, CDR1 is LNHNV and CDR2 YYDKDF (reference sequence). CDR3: CATSSVMDPSYEQYF. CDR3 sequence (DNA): TGTGCCACCAGCAGCGTTATGGACCCTTCCTACGAGCAGTACTTC.

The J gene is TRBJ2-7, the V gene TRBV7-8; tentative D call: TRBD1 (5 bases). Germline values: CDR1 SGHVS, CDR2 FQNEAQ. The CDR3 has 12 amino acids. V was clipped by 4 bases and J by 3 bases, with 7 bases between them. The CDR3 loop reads CASSSGYYEQYF. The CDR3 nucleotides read TGTGCCAGCAGCTCAGGGTACTACGAGCAGTACTTC. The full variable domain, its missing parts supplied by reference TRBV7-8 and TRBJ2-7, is GAGVSQSPRYKVAKRGQDVALRCDPISGHVSLFWYQQALGQGPEFLTYFQNEAQLDKSGLPSDRFFAERPEGSVSTLKIQRTQQEDSAVYLCASSSGYYEQYFGPGTRLTVT.

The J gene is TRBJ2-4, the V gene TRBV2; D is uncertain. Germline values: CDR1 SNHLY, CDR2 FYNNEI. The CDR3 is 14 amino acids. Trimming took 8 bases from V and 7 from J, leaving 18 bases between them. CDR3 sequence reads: CASGPGNLRNIQYF. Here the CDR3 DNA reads TGTGCCAGCGGTCCCGGAAACCTTAGGAACATTCAGTACTTC.

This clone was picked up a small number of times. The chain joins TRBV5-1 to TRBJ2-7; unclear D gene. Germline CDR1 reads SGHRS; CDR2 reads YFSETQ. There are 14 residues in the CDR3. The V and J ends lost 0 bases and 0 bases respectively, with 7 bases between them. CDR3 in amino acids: CASSLGVNSYEQYF. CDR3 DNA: TGCGCCAGCAGCTTGGGGGTGAACTCCTACGAGCAGTACTTC.

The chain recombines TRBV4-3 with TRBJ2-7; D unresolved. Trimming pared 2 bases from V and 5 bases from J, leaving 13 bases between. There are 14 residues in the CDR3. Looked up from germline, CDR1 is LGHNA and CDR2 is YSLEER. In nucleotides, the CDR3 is TGCGCCAGCAGCCAAACGGCCGTCACCCACGAGCAGTACTTC. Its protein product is CASSQTAVTHEQYF.